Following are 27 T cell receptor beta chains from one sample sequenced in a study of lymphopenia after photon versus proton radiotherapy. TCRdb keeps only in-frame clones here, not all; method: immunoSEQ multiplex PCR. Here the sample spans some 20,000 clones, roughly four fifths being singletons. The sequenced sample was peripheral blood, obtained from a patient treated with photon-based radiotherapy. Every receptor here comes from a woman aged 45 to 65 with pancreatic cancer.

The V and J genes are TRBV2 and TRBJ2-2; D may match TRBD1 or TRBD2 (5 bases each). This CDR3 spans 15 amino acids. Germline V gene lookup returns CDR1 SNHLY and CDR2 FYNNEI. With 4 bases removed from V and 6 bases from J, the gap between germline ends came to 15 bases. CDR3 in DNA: TGTGCCAGCAGTGCCCCGTTAGGGACGGCCGGGGAGCTGTTTTTT. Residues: CASSAPLGTAGELFF.

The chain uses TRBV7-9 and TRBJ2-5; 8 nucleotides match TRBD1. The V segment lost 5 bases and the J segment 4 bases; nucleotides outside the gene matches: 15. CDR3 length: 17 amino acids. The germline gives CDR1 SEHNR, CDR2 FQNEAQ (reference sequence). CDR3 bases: TGTGCCAGCAGCCCGTATATGGGCAGGGGGCTTCGAGAGACCCAGTACTTC. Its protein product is CASSPYMGRGLRETQYF.

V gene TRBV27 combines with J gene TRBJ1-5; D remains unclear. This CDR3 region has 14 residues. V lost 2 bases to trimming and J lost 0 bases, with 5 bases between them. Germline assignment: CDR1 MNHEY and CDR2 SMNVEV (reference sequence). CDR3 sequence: CASSLAYSNQPQHF. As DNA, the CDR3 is TGTGCCAGCAGTTTAGCCTATAGCAATCAGCCCCAGCATTTT.

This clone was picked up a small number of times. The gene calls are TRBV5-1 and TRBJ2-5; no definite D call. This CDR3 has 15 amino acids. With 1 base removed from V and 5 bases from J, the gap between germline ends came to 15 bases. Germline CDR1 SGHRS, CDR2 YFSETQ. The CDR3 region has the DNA TGCGCCAGCAGCTTGACCCTAAATGGTGAGGAGACCCAGTACTTC. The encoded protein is CASSLTLNGEETQYF. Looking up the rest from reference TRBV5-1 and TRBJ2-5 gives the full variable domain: KAGVTQTPRYLIKTRGQQVTLSCSPISGHRSVSWYQQTPGQGLQFLFEYFSETQRNKGNFPGRFSGRQFSNSRSEMNVSTLELGDSALYLCASSLTLNGEETQYFGPGTRLLVL.

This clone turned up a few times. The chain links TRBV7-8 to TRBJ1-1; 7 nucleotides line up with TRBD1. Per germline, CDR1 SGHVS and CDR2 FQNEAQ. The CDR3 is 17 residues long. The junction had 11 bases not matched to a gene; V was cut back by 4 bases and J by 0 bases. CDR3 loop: CASSSRGDSIMNTEAFF. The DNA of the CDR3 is TGTGCCAGCAGCTCCCGGGGGGACAGCATCATGAACACTGAAGCTTTCTTT.

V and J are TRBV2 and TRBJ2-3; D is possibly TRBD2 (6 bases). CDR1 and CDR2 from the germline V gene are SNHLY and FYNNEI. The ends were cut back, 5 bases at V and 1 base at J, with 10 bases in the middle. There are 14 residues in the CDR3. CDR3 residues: CASSSPGGTDTQYF. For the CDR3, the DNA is TGTGCCAGCAGTAGTCCGGGAGGCACAGATACGCAGTATTTT. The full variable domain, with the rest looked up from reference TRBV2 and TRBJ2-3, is EPEVTQTPSHQVTQMGQEVILRCVPISNHLYFYWYRQILGQKVEFLVSFYNNEISEKSEIFDDQFSVERPDGSNFTLKIRSTKLEDSAMYFCASSSPGGTDTQYFGPGTRLTVL.

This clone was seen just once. The CDR3 DNA reads TGTGCCAGCAGACTGACAGGCCGGAACACTGAAGCTTTCTTT. It is translated as CASRLTGRNTEAFF. The chain employs TRBV5-6 and TRBJ1-1; possible D gene TRBD1, 6 bases. This CDR3 has 14 residues. V was pared by 5 bases and J by 1 base, with 12 bases between. CDR1 is SGHDT, CDR2 YYEEEE, per germline.

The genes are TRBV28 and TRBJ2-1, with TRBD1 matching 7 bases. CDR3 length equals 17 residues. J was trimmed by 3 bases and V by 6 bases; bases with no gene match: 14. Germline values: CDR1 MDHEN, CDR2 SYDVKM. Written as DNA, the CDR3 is TGTGCCAGCAGATTCCCCACCGGGACAGAGATCTACAATGAGCAGTTCTTC. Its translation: CASRFPTGTEIYNEQFF.

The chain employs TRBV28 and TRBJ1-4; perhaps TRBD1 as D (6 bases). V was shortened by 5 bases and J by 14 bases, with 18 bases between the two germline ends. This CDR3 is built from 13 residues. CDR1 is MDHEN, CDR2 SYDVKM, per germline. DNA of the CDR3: TGTGCCAGCAGTCACAACCCAGCGGGGGCCCTGTTTTTT. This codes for CASSHNPAGALFF. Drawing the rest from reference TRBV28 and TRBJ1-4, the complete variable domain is DVKVTQSSRYLVKRTGEKVFLECVQDMDHENMFWYRQDPGLGLRLIYFSYDVKMKEKGDIPEGYSVSREKKERFSLILESASTNQTSMYLCASSHNPAGALFFGSGTQLSVL.

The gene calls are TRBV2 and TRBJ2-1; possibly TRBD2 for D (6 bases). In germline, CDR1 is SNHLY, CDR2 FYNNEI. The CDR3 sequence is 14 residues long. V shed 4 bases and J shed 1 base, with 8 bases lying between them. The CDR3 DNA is TGTGCCAGCAGTGGGGACTTATCCTACAATGAGCAGTTCTTC. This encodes CASSGDLSYNEQFF.

CDR3 nucleotides: TGTGCCAGCAGCTTAAACGCCTACGAGCAGTACTTC. This codes for CASSLNAYEQYF. The chain combines TRBV7-2 with TRBJ2-7; D gene unclear. This CDR3 comprises 12 residues. Between the trimmed V and J ends, which lost 2 bases and 2 bases, there was a span of 4 bases. The germline CDR1 and CDR2 sequences are SGHTA and FQGNSA. The variable domain in full, completed from reference TRBV7-2 and TRBJ2-7, reads GAGVSQSPSNKVTEKGKDVELRCDPISGHTALYWYRQSLGQGLEFLIYFQGNSAPDKSGLPSDRFSAERTGGSVSTLTIQRTQQEDSAVYLCASSLNAYEQYFGPGTRLTVT.

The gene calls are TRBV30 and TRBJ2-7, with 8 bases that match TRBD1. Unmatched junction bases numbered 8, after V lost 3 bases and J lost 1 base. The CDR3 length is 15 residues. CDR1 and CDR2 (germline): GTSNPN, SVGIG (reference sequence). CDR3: CAWRSTGASSYEQYF. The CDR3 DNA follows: TGTGCCTGGAGGTCGACAGGGGCGTCTTCCTACGAGCAGTACTTC.

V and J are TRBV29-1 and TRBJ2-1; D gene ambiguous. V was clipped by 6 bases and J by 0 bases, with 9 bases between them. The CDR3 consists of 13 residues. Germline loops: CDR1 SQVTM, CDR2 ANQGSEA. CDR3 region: CSVGPGSYNEQFF. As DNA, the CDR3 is TGCAGCGTCGGCCCCGGCTCCTACAATGAGCAGTTCTTC.

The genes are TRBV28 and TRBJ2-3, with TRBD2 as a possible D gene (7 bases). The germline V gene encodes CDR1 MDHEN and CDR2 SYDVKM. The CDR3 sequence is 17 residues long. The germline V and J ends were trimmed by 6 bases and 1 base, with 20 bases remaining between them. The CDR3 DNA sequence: TGTGCCAGCAGCCTCCTTGGGGAGGGGGACGGCACAGATACGCAGTATTTT. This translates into CASSLLGEGDGTDTQYF.

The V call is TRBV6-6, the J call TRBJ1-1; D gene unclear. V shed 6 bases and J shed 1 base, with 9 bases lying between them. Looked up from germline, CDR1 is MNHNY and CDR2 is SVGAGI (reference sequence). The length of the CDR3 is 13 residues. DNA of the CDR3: TGTGCCAGCAGACACTTGTCGAACACTGAAGCTTTCTTT. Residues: CASRHLSNTEAFF.

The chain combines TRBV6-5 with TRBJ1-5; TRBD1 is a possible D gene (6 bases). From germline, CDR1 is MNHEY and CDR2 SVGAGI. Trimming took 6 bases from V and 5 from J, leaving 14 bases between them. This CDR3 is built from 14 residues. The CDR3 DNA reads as TGTGCCAGCAGCCAACAGGGAGTAGATCAGCCCCAGCATTTT. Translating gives CASSQQGVDQPQHF.

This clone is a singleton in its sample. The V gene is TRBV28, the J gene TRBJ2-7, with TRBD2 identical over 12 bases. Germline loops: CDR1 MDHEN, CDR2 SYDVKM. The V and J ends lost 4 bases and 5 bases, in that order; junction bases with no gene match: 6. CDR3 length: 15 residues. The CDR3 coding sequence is TGTGCCAGCAGTTCTTGGACTAGCGGGACCCACGAGCAGTACTTC. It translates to CASSSWTSGTHEQYF.

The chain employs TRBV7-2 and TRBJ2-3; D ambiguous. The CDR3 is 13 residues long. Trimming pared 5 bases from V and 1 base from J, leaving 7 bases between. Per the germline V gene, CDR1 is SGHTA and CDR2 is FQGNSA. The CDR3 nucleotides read TGTGCCAGCAGCCTTTCTGGCACAGATACGCAGTATTTT. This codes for CASSLSGTDTQYF. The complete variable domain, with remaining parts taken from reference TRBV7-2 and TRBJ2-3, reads GAGVSQSPSNKVTEKGKDVELRCDPISGHTALYWYRQSLGQGLEFLIYFQGNSAPDKSGLPSDRFSAERTGGSVSTLTIQRTQQEDSAVYLCASSLSGTDTQYFGPGTRLTVL.

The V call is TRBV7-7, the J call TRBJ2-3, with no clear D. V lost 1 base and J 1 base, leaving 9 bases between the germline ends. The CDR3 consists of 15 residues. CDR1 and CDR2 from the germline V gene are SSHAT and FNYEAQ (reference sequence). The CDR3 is CASSLESSGTDTQYF. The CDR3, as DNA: TGTGCCAGCAGCTTAGAATCTTCAGGCACAGATACGCAGTATTTT.

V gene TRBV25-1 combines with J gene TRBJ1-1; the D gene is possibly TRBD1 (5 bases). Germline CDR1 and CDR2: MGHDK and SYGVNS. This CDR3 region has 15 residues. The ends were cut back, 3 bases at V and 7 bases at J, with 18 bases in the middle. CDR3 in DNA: TGTGCCAGCAGTGATGGCAGGGCAGGCGATTTTGAAGCTTTCTTT. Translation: CASSDGRAGDFEAFF.

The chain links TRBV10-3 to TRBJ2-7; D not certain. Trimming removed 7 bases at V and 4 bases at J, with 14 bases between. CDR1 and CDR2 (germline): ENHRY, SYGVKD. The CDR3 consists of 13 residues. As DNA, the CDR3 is TGTGCCATCACATCTGCAGATCAATACGAGCAGTACTTC. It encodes CAITSADQYEQYF.

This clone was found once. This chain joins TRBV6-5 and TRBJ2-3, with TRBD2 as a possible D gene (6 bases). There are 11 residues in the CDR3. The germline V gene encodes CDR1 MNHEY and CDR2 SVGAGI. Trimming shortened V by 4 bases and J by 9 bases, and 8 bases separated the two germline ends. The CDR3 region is CASSSGLTQYF. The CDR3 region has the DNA TGTGCCAGCAGTTCCGGACTAACGCAGTATTTT.

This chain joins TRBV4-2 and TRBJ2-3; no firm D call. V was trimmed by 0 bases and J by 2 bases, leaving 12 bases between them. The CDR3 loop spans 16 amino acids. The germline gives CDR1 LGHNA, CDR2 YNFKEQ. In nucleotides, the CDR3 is TGTGCCAGCAGCCAAGAATCCGCGGAGCCCACAGATACGCAGTATTTT. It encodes CASSQESAEPTDTQYF.

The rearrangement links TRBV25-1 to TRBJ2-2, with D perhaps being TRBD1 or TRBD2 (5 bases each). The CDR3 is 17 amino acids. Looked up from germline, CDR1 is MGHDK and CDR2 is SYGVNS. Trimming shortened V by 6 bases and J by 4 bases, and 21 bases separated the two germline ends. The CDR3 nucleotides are TGTGCCAGCAGCGGGACCCGGGGCAGGGCGGCCACCGGGGAGCTGTTTTTT. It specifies CASSGTRGRAATGELFF.

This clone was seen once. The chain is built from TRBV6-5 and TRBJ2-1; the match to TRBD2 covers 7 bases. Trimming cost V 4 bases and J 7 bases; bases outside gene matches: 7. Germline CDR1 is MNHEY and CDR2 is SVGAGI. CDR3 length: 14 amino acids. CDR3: CASSSPRLANEQFF. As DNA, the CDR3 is TGTGCCAGCAGTTCCCCAAGACTAGCTAATGAGCAGTTCTTC.

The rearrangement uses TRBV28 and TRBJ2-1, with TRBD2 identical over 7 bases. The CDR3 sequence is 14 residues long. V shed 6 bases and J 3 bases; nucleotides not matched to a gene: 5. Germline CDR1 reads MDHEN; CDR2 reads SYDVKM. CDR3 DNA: TGTGCCAGCAGGAATAGCGGGTTCTACAATGAGCAGTTCTTC. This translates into CASRNSGFYNEQFF. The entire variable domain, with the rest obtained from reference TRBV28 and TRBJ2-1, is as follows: DVKVTQSSRYLVKRTGEKVFLECVQDMDHENMFWYRQDPGLGLRLIYFSYDVKMKEKGDIPEGYSVSREKKERFSLILESASTNQTSMYLCASRNSGFYNEQFFGPGTRLTVL.

Here the CDR3 reads CAAGDTQYF. The CDR3 region has the DNA TGTGCCGCCGGGGATACGCAGTATTTT. The V call is TRBV10-3, the J call TRBJ2-3; no reliable D call. Germline CDR1 reads ENHRY; CDR2 reads SYGVKD. The ends were cut back, 11 bases at V and 6 bases at J, with 6 bases in the middle. The CDR3 runs 9 residues.